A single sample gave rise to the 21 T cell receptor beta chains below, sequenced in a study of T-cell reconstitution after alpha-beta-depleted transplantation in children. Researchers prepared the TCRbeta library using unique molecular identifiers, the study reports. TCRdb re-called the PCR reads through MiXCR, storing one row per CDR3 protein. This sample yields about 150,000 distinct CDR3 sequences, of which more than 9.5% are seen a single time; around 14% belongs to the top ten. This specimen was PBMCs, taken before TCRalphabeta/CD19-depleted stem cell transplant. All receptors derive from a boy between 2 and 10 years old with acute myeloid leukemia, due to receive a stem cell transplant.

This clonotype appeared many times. The CDR3 nucleotides read TGTGCCAGCAGTTTAAGAGACTTTCTCCAAGAGACCCAGTACTTC. This gives the protein CASSLRDFLQETQYF. J is TRBJ2-5 and V is TRBV12-3 or TRBV12-4; D gene ambiguous. CDR3 length: 15 amino acids. The V end was cut by 2 bases, the J end by 1 base, with 11 bases between.

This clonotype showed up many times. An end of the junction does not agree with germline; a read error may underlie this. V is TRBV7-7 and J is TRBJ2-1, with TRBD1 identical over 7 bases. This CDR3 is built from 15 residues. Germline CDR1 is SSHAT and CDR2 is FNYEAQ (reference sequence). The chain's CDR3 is CASSLIGGGYNEQFF. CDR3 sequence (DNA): TGTGCTAGCAGCTTAATAGGGGGCGGGTACAATGAGCAGTTCTTC.

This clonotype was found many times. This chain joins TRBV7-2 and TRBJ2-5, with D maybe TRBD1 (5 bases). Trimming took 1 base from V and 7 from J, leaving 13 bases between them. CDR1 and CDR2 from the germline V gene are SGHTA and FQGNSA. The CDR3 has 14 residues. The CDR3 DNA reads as TGTGCCAGCAGCTTAGTAGGGGATATGGGGACCCAGTACTTC. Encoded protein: CASSLVGDMGTQYF.

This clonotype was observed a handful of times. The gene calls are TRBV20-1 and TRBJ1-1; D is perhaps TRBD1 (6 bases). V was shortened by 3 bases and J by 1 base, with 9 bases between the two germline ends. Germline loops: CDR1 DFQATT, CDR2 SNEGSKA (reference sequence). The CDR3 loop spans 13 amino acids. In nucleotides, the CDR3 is TGCAGTGCTAGTGTACAGGGGAACACTGAAGCTTTCTTT. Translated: CSASVQGNTEAFF.

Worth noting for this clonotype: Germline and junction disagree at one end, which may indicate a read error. The CDR3 is CASSPGVAGQETQYF. CDR3 DNA sequence: TGTGCTAGCAGCCCGGGGGTAGCGGGGCAAGAGACCCAGTACTTC. The chain employs TRBV7-7 and TRBJ2-5; 8 bases fit TRBD2. This CDR3 spans 15 amino acids. CDR1 is SSHAT and CDR2 is FNYEAQ in the germline V gene (reference sequence).

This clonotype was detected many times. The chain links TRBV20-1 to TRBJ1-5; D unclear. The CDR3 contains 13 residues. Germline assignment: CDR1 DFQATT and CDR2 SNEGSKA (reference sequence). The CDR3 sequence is CSAYSTSNQPQHF. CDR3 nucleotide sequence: TGCAGCGCCTACTCGACGAGCAATCAGCCCCAGCATTTT.

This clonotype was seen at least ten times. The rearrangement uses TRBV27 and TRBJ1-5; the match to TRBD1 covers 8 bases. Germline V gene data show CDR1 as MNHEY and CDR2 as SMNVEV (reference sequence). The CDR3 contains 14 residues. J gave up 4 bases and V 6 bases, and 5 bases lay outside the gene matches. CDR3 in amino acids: CASSLDRGNQPQHF. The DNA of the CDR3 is TGTGCCAGCAGCCTTGACAGGGGAAATCAGCCCCAGCATTTT.

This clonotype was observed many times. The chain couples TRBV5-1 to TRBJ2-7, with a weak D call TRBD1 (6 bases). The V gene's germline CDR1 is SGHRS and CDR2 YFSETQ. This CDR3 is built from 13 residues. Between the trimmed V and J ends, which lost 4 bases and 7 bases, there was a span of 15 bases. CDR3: CASSPQTGREQYF. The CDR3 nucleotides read TGCGCCAGCAGCCCTCAGACAGGAAGGGAGCAGTACTTC.

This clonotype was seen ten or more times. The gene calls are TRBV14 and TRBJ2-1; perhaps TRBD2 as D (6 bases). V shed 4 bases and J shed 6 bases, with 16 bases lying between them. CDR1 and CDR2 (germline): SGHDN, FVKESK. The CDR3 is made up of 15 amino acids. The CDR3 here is CASSPWRGPINEQFF. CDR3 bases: TGTGCCAGCAGCCCCTGGAGGGGACCCATCAATGAGCAGTTCTTC.

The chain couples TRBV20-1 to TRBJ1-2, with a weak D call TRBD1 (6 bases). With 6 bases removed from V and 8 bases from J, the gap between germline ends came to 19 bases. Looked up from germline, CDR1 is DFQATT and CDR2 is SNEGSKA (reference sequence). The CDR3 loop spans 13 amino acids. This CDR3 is CSAYDRSAGGYTF. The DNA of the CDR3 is TGCAGTGCCTATGACAGGAGCGCTGGGGGCTACACCTTC.

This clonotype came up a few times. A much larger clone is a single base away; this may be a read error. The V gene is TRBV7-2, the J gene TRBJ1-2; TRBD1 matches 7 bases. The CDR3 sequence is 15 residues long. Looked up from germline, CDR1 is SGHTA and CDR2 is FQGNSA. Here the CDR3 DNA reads TGTGCCAGCAGCTTAGAGGGGAGACAGGGCTATGGCTACCCCTTC. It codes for CASSLEGRQGYGYPF.

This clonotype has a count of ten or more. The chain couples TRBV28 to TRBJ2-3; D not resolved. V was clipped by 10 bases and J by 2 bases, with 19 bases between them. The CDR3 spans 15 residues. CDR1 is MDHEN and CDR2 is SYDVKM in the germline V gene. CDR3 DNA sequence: TGTGCCACTAGAGACCCTTTGGTTCCCACAGATACGCAGTATTTT. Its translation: CATRDPLVPTDTQYF.

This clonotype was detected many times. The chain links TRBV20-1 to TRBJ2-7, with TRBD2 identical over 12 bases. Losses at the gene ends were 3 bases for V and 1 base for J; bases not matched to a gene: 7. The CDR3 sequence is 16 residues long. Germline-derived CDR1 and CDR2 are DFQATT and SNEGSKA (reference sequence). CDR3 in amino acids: CSASSLAGGRSYEQYF. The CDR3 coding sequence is TGCAGTGCTAGTAGCCTAGCGGGAGGGCGGTCCTACGAGCAGTACTTC.

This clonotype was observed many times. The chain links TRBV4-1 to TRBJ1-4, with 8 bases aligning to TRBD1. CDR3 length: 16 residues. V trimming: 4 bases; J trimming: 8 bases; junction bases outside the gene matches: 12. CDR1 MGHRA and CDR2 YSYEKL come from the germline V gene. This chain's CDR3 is CASSLGQGRLNEKLFF. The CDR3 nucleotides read TGCGCCAGCAGCCTAGGACAGGGCCGGCTCAACGAAAAACTGTTTTTT.

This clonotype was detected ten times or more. The CDR3 nucleotides are TGCGCCAGCAGCTTGGAGAATTGGGCTACCGGGGAGCTGTTTTTT. This translates into CASSLENWATGELFF. The genes are TRBV5-1 and TRBJ2-2; D is unclear. V lost 0 bases, J lost 5 bases, and 11 bases lay in between. The CDR3 runs 15 residues. Germline-derived CDR1 and CDR2 are SGHRS and YFSETQ.

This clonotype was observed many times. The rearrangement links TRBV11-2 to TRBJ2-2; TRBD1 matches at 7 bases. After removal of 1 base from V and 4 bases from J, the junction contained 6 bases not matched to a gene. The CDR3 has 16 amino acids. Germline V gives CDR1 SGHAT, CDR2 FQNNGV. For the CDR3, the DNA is TGTGCCAGCAGCTTAGCTCACAGGGACAGCACCGGGGAGCTGTTTTTT. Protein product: CASSLAHRDSTGELFF.

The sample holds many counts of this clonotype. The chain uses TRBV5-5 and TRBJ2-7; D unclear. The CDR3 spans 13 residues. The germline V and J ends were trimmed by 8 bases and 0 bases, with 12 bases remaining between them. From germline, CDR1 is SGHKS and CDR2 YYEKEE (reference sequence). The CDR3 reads CARPSRSSYEQYF. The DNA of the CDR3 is TGTGCCAGGCCAAGCAGGAGCTCCTACGAGCAGTACTTC.

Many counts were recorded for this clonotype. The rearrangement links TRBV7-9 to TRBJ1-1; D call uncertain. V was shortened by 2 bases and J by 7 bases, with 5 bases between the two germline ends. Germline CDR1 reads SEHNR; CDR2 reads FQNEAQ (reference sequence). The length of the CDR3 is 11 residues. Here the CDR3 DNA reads TGTGCCAGCAGCTTATCCGGTGAAGCTTTCTTT. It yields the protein CASSLSGEAFF.

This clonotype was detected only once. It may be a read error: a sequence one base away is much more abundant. The CDR3 sequence: CASSSRQWAPDTQYF. In DNA, the CDR3 is TGTGCCAGCAGCTCACGACAGTGGGCCCCAGATACGCAGTATTTT. This chain links TRBV7-3 with TRBJ2-3; tentative D call: TRBD1 (5 bases). This CDR3 is built from 15 residues. The V end lost 4 bases, the J end lost 4 bases, and 15 bases lay between the germline ends. Germline CDR1 and CDR2: SGHTA and FQGTGA.

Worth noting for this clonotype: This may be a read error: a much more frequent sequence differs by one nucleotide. CDR3: CAGAWIGPNIQYF. In nucleotides, the CDR3 is TGTGCTGGTGCCTGGATAGGGCCAAACATTCAGTACTTC. The chain uses TRBV12-5 and TRBJ2-4; D not resolved. CDR3 size: 13 residues. Trimming removed 11 bases from V and 6 bases from J, with 17 bases in between. CDR1 is LGHNT and CDR2 is FRNRAP in the germline V gene.

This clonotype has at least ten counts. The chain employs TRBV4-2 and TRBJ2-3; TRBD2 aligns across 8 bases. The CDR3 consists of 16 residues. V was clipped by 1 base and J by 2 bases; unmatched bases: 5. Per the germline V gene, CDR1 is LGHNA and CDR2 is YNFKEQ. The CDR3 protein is CASSQVGGRSTDTQYF. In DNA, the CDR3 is TGTGCCAGCAGCCAAGTTGGCGGGAGGTCCACAGATACGCAGTATTTT.